This is a list of T cell receptor beta chains from one sample in a study of vaccination and CD4 T cells after COVID-19. The antigens for these receptors are not known. One entry per CDR3 protein, called by TCRdb with MiXCR from the PCR reads. The table lists some 3,700 distinct CDR3 sequences, 20% of them singletons, with about a fifth in the top ten. The material sequenced was CD4+ T cells from blood, cultured in vitro. Receptors were obtained from a human donor who had recovered from COVID-19. CDR3s include the opening cysteine and the closing phenylalanine or tryptophan. D genes are given only for firm matches.

TRBV12-3/TRBV12-4	-	TRBJ2-2	CASSPAPPGSGELFF
TRBV4-2	TRBD1	TRBJ1-2	CASSQVGQGSYGYTF
TRBV10-3	-	TRBJ2-5	CAISGGLQETQYF
TRBV29-1	-	TRBJ2-7	CSVLRDYEQYF
TRBV5-4	-	TRBJ2-5	CASSLASYQETQYF
TRBV12-3/TRBV12-4	-	TRBJ2-2	CASSLRRGRNTGELFF
TRBV7-8	TRBD2	TRBJ2-5	CVSSLVGGGAETQYF
TRBV11-3	-	TRBJ2-1	CASSLNLRNEQFF
TRBV6-1	-	TRBJ1-3	CASSEVGTIYF
TRBV20-1	-	TRBJ1-1	CSARVGGRTEAFF
TRBV5-4	TRBD2	TRBJ2-5	CASSRGLQETQYF
TRBV29-1	-	TRBJ2-5	CSGNRLGGFETQYF
TRBV7-2	-	TRBJ1-2	CASSSSAGGYTF
TRBV5-6	TRBD2	TRBJ2-5	CASSQLAGGQETQYF
TRBV5-1	-	TRBJ2-2	CASSLGDWETGELFF
TRBV7-9	TRBD1	TRBJ1-2	CASSRTGNSGYTF
TRBV20-1	TRBD1	TRBJ1-1	CSAYRGPGTEAFF
TRBV6-1	TRBD1	TRBJ1-2	CASTRTGEAYGYTF
TRBV2	TRBD1	TRBJ1-6	CASRLGTENWSLHF
TRBV18	-	TRBJ2-7	CASSPFQPSYEQYF
TRBV5-4	-	TRBJ1-3	CASNQQDRDTIYF
TRBV30	TRBD1	TRBJ2-3	CAWQGVLKTDTQYF
TRBV7-9	TRBD1	TRBJ2-2	CASSRGQGDTGELFF
TRBV18	-	TRBJ1-1	CASSPSKRAFF
TRBV5-4	TRBD2	TRBJ2-3	CASSFPSGGRVDTQYF
TRBV30	TRBD2	TRBJ2-7	CAWRLAGDEQYF
TRBV18	-	TRBJ2-3	CASSRERPTSTDTQYF
TRBV30	-	TRBJ1-1	CAWGTRGKNTEAFF
TRBV7-8	-	TRBJ1-1	CASSLGRGGAPLGFF
TRBV5-4	TRBD1	TRBJ1-5	CASSWAMDRDNQPQHF
TRBV27	-	TRBJ1-5	CASTQRERQGNQPQHF
TRBV11-3	-	TRBJ2-3	CASSVGDTQYF
TRBV30	TRBD1	TRBJ1-5	CAWGLDRRNQPQHF